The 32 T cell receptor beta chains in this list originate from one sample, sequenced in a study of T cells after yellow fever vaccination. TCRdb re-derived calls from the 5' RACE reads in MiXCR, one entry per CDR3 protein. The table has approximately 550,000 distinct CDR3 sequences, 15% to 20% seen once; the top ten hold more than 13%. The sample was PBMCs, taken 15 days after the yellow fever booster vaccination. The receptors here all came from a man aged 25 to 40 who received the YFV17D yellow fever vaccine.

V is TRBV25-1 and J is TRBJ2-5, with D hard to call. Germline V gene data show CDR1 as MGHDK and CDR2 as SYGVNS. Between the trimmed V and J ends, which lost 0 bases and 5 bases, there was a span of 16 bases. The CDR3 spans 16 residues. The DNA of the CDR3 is TGTGCCAGCAGTGAATATAAAAGCTCATTTGGGGAGACCCAGTACTTC. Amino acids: CASSEYKSSFGETQYF.

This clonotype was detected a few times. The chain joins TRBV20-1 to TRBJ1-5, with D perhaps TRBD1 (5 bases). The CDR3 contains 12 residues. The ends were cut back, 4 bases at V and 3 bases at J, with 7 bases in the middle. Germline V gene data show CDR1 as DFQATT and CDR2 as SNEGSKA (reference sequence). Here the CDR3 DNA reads TGCAGTGCTACGGGGACCAATCAGCCCCAGCATTTT. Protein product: CSATGTNQPQHF.

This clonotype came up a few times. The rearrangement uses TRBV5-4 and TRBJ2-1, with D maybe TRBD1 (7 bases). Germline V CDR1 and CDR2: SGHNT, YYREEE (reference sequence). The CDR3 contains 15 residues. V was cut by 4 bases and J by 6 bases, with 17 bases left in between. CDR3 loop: CASSQGGPGPNEQFF. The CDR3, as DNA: TGTGCCAGCAGCCAGGGGGGACCAGGTCCCAATGAGCAGTTCTTC.

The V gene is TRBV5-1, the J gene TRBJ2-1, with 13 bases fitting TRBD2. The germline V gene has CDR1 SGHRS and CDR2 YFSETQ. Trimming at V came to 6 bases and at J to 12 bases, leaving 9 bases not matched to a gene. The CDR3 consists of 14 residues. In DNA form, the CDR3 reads TGCGCCAGCACCGGGACTAGCGGGGTAGGGAGGCAGTTCTTC. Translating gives CASTGTSGVGRQFF. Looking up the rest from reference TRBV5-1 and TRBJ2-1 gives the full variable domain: KAGVTQTPRYLIKTRGQQVTLSCSPISGHRSVSWYQQTPGQGLQFLFEYFSETQRNKGNFPGRFSGRQFSNSRSEMNVSTLELGDSALYLCASTGTSGVGRQFFGPGTRLTVL.

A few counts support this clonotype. CDR3 sequence reads: CSVGGLGSNEQFF. For the CDR3, the DNA is TGCAGCGTTGGGGGACTAGGTTCGAATGAGCAGTTCTTC. This chain uses TRBV29-1 with TRBJ2-1; TRBD2 agrees at 8 bases. J lost 7 bases, V lost 4 bases, and 6 bases had no gene match. Germline CDR1 SQVTM, CDR2 ANQGSEA. The CDR3 covers 13 residues.

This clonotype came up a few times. The CDR3 sequence: CASNQGGRQPQHF. The CDR3 region has the DNA TGTGCCAGTAATCAAGGGGGCCGGCAGCCCCAGCATTTT. The rearrangement links TRBV19 to TRBJ1-5; TRBD1 matches 7 bases. The CDR3 contains 13 residues. V was clipped by 7 bases and J by 7 bases; unmatched bases: 7. Germline CDR1 and CDR2: LNHDA and SQIVND (reference sequence).

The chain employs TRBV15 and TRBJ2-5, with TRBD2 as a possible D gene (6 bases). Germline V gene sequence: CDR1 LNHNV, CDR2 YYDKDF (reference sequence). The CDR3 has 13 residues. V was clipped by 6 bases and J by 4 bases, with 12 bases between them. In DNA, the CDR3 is TGTGCCACCAGAGGGACTGCCAGAGAGACCCAGTACTTC. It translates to CATRGTARETQYF.

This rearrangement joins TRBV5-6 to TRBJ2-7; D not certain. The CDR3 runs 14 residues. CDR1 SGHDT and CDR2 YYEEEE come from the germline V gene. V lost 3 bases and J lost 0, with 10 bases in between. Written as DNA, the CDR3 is TGTGCCAGCAGCTATGACTTCTCCTCCTACGAGCAGTACTTC. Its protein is CASSYDFSSYEQYF.

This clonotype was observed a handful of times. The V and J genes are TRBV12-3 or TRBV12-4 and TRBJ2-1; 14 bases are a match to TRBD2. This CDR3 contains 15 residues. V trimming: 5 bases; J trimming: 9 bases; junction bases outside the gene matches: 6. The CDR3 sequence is CASSPGLAGDIEQFF. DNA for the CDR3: TGTGCCAGCAGTCCGGGACTAGCGGGAGATATTGAGCAGTTCTTC.

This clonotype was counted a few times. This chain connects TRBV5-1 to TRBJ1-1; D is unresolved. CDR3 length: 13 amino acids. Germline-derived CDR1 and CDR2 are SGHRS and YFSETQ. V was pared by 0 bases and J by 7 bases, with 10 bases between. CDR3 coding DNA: TGCGCCAGCAGCTTGGACAGAGACCTTGAAGCTTTCTTT. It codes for CASSLDRDLEAFF.

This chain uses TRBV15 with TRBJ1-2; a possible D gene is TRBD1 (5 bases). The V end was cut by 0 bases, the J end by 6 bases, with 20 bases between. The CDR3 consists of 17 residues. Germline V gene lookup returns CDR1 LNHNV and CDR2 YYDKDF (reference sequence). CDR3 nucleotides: TGTGCCACCAGCAGAGACAGGGCCGTTGGGGTTGTGGATGGCTACACCTTC. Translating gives CATSRDRAVGVVDGYTF.

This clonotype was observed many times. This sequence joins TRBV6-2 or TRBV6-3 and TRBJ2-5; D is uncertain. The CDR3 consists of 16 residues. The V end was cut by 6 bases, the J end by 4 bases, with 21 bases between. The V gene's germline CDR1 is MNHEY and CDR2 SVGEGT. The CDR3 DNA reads TGTGCCAGCAGCCAAGCTTCCCCGGTAGGGCGAGAGACCCAGTACTTC. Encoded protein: CASSQASPVGRETQYF.

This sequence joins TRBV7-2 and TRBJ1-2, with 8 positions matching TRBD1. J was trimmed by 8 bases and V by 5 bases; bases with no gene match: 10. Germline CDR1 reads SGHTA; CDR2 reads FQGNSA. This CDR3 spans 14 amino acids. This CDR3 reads CASSALQGAVGYTF. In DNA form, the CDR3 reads TGTGCCAGCAGCGCTCTCCAGGGGGCGGTAGGCTACACCTTC.

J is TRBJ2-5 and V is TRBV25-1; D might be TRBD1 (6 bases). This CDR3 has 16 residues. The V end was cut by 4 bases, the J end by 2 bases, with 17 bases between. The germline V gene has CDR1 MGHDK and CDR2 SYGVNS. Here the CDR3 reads CASSVRGNRDQETQYF. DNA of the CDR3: TGTGCCAGCAGTGTGAGGGGCAACAGGGATCAAGAGACCCAGTACTTC.

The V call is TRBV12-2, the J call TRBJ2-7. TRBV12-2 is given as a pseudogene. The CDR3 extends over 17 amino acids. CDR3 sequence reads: CASRLASVAVQTYEQYF. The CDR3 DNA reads TGTGCAAGTCGCTTAGCGTCCGTTGCGGTCCAAACCTACGAGCAGTACTTC.

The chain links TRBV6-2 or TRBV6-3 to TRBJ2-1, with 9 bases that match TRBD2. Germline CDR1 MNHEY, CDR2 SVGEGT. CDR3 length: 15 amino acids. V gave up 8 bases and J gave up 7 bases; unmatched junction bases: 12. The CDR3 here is CASARASGIGNEQFF. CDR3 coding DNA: TGTGCCAGCGCTCGGGCTAGCGGGATCGGAAATGAGCAGTTCTTC.

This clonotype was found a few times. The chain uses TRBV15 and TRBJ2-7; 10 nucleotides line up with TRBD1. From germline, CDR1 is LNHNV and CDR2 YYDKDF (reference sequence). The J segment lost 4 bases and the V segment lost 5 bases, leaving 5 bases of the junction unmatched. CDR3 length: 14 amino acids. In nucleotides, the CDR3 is TGTGCCACCAGCCCCCGGGACAGGGGTTACGAGCAGTACTTC. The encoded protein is CATSPRDRGYEQYF.

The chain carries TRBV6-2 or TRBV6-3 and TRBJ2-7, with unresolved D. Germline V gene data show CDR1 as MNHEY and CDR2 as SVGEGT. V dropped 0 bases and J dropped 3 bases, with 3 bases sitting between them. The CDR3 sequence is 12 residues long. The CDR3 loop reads CASSYSIYEQYF. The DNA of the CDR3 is TGTGCCAGCAGTTACTCGATCTACGAGCAGTACTTC.

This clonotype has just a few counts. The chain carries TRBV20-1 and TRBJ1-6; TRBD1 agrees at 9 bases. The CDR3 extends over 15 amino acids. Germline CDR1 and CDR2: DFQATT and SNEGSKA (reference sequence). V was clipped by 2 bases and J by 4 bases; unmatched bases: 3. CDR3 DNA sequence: TGCAGTGCTAGAACAGGGGGCATTTATAATTCACCCCTCCACTTT. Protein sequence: CSARTGGIYNSPLHF.

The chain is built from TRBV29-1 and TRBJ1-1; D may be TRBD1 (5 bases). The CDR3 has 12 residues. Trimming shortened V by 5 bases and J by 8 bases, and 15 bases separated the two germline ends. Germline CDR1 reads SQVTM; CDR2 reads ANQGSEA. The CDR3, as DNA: TGCAGCGTTCCACGGGGGGTTAGGGAAGCTTTCTTT. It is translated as CSVPRGVREAFF.

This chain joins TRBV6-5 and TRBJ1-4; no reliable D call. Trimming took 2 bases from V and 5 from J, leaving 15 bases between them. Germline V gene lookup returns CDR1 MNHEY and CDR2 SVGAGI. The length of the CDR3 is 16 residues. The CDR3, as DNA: TGTGCCAGCAGTTACACCCCCCCGGATGTCAATGAAAAACTGTTTTTT. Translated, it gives CASSYTPPDVNEKLFF.

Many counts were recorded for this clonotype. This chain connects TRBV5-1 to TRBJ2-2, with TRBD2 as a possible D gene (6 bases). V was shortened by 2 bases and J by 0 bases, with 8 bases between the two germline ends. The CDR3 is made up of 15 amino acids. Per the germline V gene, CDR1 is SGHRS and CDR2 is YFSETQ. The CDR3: CASSFGGTNTGELFF. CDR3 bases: TGCGCCAGCAGCTTCGGCGGGACGAACACCGGGGAGCTGTTTTTT.

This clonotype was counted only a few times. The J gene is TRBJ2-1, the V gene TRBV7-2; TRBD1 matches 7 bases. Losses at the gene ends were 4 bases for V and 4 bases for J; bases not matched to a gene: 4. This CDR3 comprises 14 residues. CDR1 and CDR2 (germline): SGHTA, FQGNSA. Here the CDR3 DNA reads TGTGCCAGCAGCTCCGAGGGGGCTTACAATGAGCAGTTCTTC. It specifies CASSSEGAYNEQFF.

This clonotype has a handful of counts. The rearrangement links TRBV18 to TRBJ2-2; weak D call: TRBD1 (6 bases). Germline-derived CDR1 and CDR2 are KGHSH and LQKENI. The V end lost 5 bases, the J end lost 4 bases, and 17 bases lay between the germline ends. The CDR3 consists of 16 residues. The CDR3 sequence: CASSTRDKTSTGELFF. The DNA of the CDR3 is TGTGCCAGCTCAACCCGGGACAAGACAAGCACCGGGGAGCTGTTTTTT. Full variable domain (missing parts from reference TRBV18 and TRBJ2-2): NAGVMQNPRHLVRRRGQEARLRCSPMKGHSHVYWYRQLPEEGLKFMVYLQKENIIDESGMPKERFSAEFPKEGPSILRIQQVVRGDSAAYFCASSTRDKTSTGELFFGEGSRLTVL.

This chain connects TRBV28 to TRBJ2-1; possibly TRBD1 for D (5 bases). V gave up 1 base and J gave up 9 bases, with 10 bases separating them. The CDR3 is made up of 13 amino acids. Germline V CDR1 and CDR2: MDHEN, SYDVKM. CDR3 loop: CASSLSQRGEQFF. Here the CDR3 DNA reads TGTGCCAGCAGTTTATCCCAAAGGGGTGAGCAGTTCTTC.

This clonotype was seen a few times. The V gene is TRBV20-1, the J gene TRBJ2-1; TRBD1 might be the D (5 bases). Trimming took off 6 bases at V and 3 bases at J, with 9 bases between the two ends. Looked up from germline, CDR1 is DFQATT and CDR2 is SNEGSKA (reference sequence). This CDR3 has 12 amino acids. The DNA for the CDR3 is TGCAGTGCAACCGACAGCTACAATGAGCAGTTCTTC. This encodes CSATDSYNEQFF.

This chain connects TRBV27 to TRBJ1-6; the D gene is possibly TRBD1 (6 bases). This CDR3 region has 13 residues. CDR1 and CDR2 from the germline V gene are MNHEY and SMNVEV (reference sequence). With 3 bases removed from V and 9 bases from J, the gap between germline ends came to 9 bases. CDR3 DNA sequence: TGTGCCAGCAGTTTTGGGGGCAGTTCACCCCTCCACTTT. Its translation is CASSFGGSSPLHF.

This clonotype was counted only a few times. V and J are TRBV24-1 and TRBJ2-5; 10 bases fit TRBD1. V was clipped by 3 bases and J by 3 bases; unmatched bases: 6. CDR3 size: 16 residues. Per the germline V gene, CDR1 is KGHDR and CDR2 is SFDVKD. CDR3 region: CATSDTGTGEKETQYF. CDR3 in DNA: TGTGCCACCAGTGATACCGGGACAGGGGAGAAAGAGACCCAGTACTTC.

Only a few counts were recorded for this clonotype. The CDR3 loop reads CASSQKRETPNEQFF. DNA for the CDR3: TGTGCCAGCAGCCAAAAGCGGGAGACTCCTAATGAGCAGTTCTTC. This chain uses TRBV27 with TRBJ2-1; TRBD2 matches at 8 bases. With 6 bases clipped from V and 7 bases from J, the junction kept 11 bases outside the gene matches. Germline V CDR1 and CDR2: MNHEY, SMNVEV (reference sequence). The CDR3 is made up of 15 amino acids.

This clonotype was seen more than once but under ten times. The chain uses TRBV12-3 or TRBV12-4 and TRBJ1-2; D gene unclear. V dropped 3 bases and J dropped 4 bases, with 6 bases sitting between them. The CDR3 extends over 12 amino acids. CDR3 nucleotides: TGTGCCAGCAGTTTGATGGGCTATGGCTACACCTTC. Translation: CASSLMGYGYTF.

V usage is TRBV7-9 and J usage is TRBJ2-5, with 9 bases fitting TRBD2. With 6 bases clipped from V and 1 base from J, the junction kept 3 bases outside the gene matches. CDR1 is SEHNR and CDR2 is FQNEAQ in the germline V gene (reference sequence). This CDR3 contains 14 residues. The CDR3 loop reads CASRGSGSQETQYF. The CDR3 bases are TGTGCCAGCAGAGGTAGCGGGAGCCAAGAGACCCAGTACTTC.

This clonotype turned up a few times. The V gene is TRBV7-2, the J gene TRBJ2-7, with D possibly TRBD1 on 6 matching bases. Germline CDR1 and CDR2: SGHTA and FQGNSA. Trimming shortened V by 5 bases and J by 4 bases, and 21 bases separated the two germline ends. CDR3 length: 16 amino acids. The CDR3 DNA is TGTGCCAGCAGCACCCAGGGTGGGGGCTCGGGATACGAGCAGTACTTC. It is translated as CASSTQGGGSGYEQYF.